Reported below is one T cell receptor (beta chain). This sample is drawn from a study of T cells after yellow fever vaccination. For TCR, cDNA came from 5'RACE template switching, which added a universal primer site and UMIs. MiXCR, run by TCRdb on the 5' RACE reads, gives a single entry per CDR3 protein. The sample records about 240,000 distinct CDR3 sequences, 6.9% being singletons. CDR3 length: 15 residues. The J segment lost 7 bases and the V segment lost 0 bases, leaving 7 bases of the junction unmatched. Germline-derived CDR1 and CDR2 are SGHRS and YFSETQ. The specimen comprised CD4+ T cells sorted from PBMCs, sampled 15 days after the yellow fever booster vaccination. The sequence was collected from a man in his thirties or forties who received the YFV17D yellow fever vaccine. The V gene is TRBV5-1, the J gene TRBJ2-7, with 10 bases identical to TRBD2. The CDR3 protein is CASSLVGLAEIEQYF. DNA for the CDR3: TGCGCCAGCAGCTTGGTTGGACTAGCGGAGATTGAGCAGTACTTC.